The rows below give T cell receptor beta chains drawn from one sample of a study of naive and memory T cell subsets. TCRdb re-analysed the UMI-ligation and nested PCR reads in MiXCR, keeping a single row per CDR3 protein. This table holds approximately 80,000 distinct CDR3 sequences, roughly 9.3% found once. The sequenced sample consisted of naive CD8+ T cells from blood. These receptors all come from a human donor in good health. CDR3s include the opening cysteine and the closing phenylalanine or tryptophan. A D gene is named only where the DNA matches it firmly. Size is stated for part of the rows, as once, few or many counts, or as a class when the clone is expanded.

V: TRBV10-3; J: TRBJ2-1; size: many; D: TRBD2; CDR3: CAIGDGGSGNEQFF; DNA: TGTGCCATCGGAGACGGCGGGAGTGGGAATGAGCAGTTCTTC
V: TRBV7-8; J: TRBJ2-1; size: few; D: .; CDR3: CASSLEVSDEQFF; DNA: TGTGCCAGCAGCTTAGAGGTTTCGGATGAGCAGTTCTTC
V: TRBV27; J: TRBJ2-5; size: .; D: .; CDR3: CASSLAGGRSETQYF; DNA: TGTGCCAGCAGTTTGGCCGGCGGGCGTTCAGAGACCCAGTACTTC
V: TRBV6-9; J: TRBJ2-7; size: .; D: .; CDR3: CASSPHHKEQYF; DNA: TGTGCCAGCAGTCCCCACCATAAGGAGCAGTACTTC
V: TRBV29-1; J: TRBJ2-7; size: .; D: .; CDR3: CSVDGGPSSYEQYF; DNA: TGCAGCGTTGATGGCGGGCCGAGCTCCTACGAGCAGTACTTC
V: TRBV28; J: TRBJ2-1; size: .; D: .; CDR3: CASSFLTSRTGTEQFF; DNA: TGTGCCAGCAGTTTTTTAACTAGCCGGACTGGGACTGAGCAGTTCTTC
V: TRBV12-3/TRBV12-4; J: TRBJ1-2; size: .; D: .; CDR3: CASSLGGGLYGYTF; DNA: TGTGCCAGCAGTTTAGGTGGGGGACTCTATGGCTACACCTTC
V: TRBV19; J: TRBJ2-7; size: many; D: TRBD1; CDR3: CASSILRDRGTEQYF; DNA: TGTGCCAGTAGTATCCTACGGGACAGGGGGACCGAGCAGTACTTC
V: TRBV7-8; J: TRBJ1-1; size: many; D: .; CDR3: CASSLRQRNTEAFF; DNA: TGTGCCAGCAGCTTAAGGCAGAGGAACACTGAAGCTTTCTTT
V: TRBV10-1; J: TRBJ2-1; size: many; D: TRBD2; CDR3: CASSEGGRGIEQFF; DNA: TGCGCCAGCAGTGAGGGCGGGAGGGGCATTGAGCAGTTCTTC
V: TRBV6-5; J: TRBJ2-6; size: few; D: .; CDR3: CASSYSSSGANVLTF; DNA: TGTGCCAGCAGTTACTCGTCATCTGGGGCCAACGTCCTGACTTTC
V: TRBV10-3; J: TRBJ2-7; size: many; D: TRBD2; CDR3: CAISERSSGRNEQYF; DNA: TGTGCCATCAGTGAAAGGTCTAGCGGGAGGAACGAGCAGTACTTC